The 11 T cell receptor beta chains below come from one sample, sequenced in a study of response to subunit inactivated influenza vaccine. TCRdb independently ran MiXCR on the RT-PCR reads; one entry per CDR3 protein. The table records 500,000 to 600,000 distinct CDR3 sequences, about 17% of them present only once. This specimen consisted of CD4+ T cells sorted from PBMCs, obtained about 23 months after vaccination. The receptors stem from a man aged 45 to 70 who received an inactivated influenza vaccine.

The chain couples TRBV20-1 to TRBJ2-7; D gene unclear. The CDR3 runs 13 residues. CDR1 is DFQATT, CDR2 SNEGSKA, per germline (reference sequence). Deletions cut 0 bases from V and 0 bases from J, with 6 bases between. CDR3 nucleotide sequence: TGCAGTGCTAGAGATTCAACCTCCTACGAGCAGTACTTC. Amino acids: CSARDSTSYEQYF.

There are a few counts of this clonotype. The rearrangement links TRBV7-9 to TRBJ2-3; the D gene is possibly TRBD1 (6 bases). Deletions cut 4 bases from V and 0 bases from J, with 17 bases between. The V gene's germline CDR1 is SEHNR and CDR2 FQNEAQ (reference sequence). The CDR3 has 17 residues. The CDR3 nucleotides are TGTGCCAGCAGCTCTGTTGGGTCGGGACATAGCACAGATACGCAGTATTTT. Its protein product is CASSSVGSGHSTDTQYF.

This clonotype was detected many times. The rearrangement links TRBV7-9 to TRBJ2-4, with 7 bases that match TRBD1. This CDR3 is built from 13 residues. CDR1 is SEHNR, CDR2 FQNEAQ, per germline (reference sequence). Trimming cost V 2 bases and J 7 bases; bases outside gene matches: 2. In DNA form, the CDR3 reads TGTGCCAGCAGCTTACGACAGGGCAACATTCAGTACTTC. It specifies CASSLRQGNIQYF.

The V call is TRBV7-9, the J call TRBJ2-1; D gene unclear. Germline V lookup: CDR1 SEHNR, CDR2 FQNEAQ (reference sequence). The CDR3 contains 15 residues. V was pared by 1 base and J by 2 bases, with 9 bases between. In DNA form, the CDR3 reads TGTGCCAGCAGCTTAGATTTGGGGACCTACAATGAGCAGTTCTTC. Protein product: CASSLDLGTYNEQFF.

This chain uses TRBV24-1 with TRBJ1-2; D is possibly TRBD1 (5 bases). V lost 9 bases and J 2 bases, leaving 21 bases between the germline ends. The CDR3 length is 16 residues. In germline, CDR1 is KGHDR, CDR2 SFDVKD. DNA for the CDR3: TGTGCCACCGCTCCAGGAGACAGCTGGGTGAACTATGGCTACACCTTC. Protein product: CATAPGDSWVNYGYTF.

The gene calls are TRBV12-3 or TRBV12-4 and TRBJ2-7; D is undetermined. The CDR3 sequence is 18 residues long. Trimming cost V 1 base and J 5 bases, with 24 bases left between them. The CDR3 region is CASSLESPISVLRNEQYF. As DNA, the CDR3 is TGTGCCAGCAGTTTAGAGTCCCCAATCTCTGTGTTGAGGAACGAGCAGTACTTC.

This clonotype was detected only a few times. The chain has TRBV5-6 and TRBJ2-7; D gene uncertain. Trimming shortened V by 3 bases and J by 3 bases, and 16 bases separated the two germline ends. CDR1 SGHDT and CDR2 YYEEEE come from the germline V gene. This CDR3 has 15 residues. CDR3 sequence reads: CASSSARAVVYEQYF. CDR3 in DNA: TGTGCCAGCAGCTCTGCTAGGGCGGTCGTCTACGAGCAGTACTTC.

The V gene is TRBV29-1, the J gene TRBJ2-5; possible D gene TRBD2, 6 bases. CDR3 length: 13 amino acids. Trimming left V 7 bases short and J 2 bases short, with 14 bases between. Per germline, CDR1 SQVTM and CDR2 ANQGSEA. Written as DNA, the CDR3 is TGCAGCGCGCTTGACGGACTACAAGAGACCCAGTACTTC. It specifies CSALDGLQETQYF.

V and J are TRBV7-3 and TRBJ2-1; D possibly corresponds to TRBD2 (6 bases). This CDR3 contains 15 residues. The V and J ends lost 4 bases and 7 bases respectively, with 17 bases between them. The germline CDR1 and CDR2 sequences are SGHTA and FQGTGA. For the CDR3, the DNA is TGTGCCAGCAGCTCCACCCCCGGCAGCGGGAATGAGCAGTTCTTC. Residues: CASSSTPGSGNEQFF.

The V call is TRBV6-1, the J call TRBJ1-2, with 7 bases matching TRBD1. The CDR3 loop spans 17 amino acids. The V and J ends lost 2 bases and 4 bases, in that order; junction bases with no gene match: 13. Looked up from germline, CDR1 is MNHNS and CDR2 is SASEGT. The DNA for the CDR3 is TGTGCCAGCAGTGAACGACCGACGACAGGGCTGAGCTATGGCTACACCTTC. Translating it yields CASSERPTTGLSYGYTF.

This clonotype was observed a few times. The rearrangement joins TRBV7-9 to TRBJ2-7, with 7 positions matching TRBD2. V was clipped by 11 bases and J by 1 base; unmatched bases: 2. Germline V gives CDR1 SEHNR, CDR2 FQNEAQ (reference sequence). The length of the CDR3 is 11 residues. The DNA of the CDR3 is TGTGCCGCGGGGGAGTCCTACGAGCAGTACTTC. It codes for CAAGESYEQYF.